This TCR beta chain was sequenced for a study of cytotoxic CD8 clonotypes in ibrutinib-treated CLL. TCRdb's copy holds only in-frame clones and misses some; the assay was immunoSEQ multiplex PCR. This table holds over 250,000 clones, 76% found once. The sequence was collected from a human donor with chronic lymphocytic leukemia. The sample consisted of PBMCs, taken at disease progression, from a patient treated with ibrutinib.

CDR3 DNA: TGTGCCATCAGTGGACTAGCGGCCTACGAGCAGTACTTC. This sequence encodes CAISGLAAYEQYF. The V gene is TRBV10-3, the J gene TRBJ2-7, with TRBD2 matching over 9 bases. Germline V CDR1 and CDR2: ENHRY, SYGVKD. After removal of 4 bases from V and 2 bases from J, the junction contained 0 bases not matched to a gene. CDR3 length: 13 residues.